The 26 T cell receptor beta chains below all came from one sample that was sequenced in a study of cytomegalovirus exposure and HLA in healthy donors. PCR involved 60 Vbeta and 13 Jbeta primers. Produced via immunoSEQ multiplex PCR; TCRdb's table is partial and in-frame only. The data hold over 150,000 clones, with 60% to 80% observed a single time. Sequenced input: PBMCs. The receptors were sampled from a male donor in good health and CMV-seronegative.

The genes are TRBV5-1 and TRBJ2-5, with D maybe TRBD2 (5 bases). The CDR3 runs 16 residues. Germline CDR1 reads SGHRS; CDR2 reads YFSETQ. V was clipped by 0 bases and J by 4 bases, with 16 bases between them. CDR3 DNA sequence: TGCGCCAGCAGCTTGGACGGACTTAGGGCTGGAGAGACCCAGTACTTC. Encoded protein: CASSLDGLRAGETQYF.

This clone was counted only a few times. V gene TRBV5-1 combines with J gene TRBJ1-6, with D maybe TRBD1 (6 bases). The CDR3 length is 13 residues. Germline-derived CDR1 and CDR2 are SGHRS and YFSETQ. The germline V and J ends were trimmed by 3 bases and 9 bases, with 10 bases remaining between them. Here the CDR3 reads CASSSDSLSPLHF. The CDR3 DNA is TGCGCCAGCAGCTCGGACAGTCTTTCACCCCTCCACTTT.

The chain couples TRBV7-8 to TRBJ1-2; TRBD1 matches 7 bases. Unmatched junction bases numbered 5, after V lost 5 bases and J lost 5 bases. The CDR3 extends over 13 amino acids. The V gene's germline CDR1 is SGHVS and CDR2 FQNEAQ. Here the CDR3 DNA reads TGTGCCAGCAGCCAGGACAGGAGATATGGCTACACCTTC. Amino acid sequence: CASSQDRRYGYTF.

A single count supports this clone. This chain uses TRBV6-5 with TRBJ2-3; TRBD2 might be the D (7 bases). The germline V gene has CDR1 MNHEY and CDR2 SVGAGI. This CDR3 contains 14 residues. The V gene lost 7 bases and the J gene lost 2 bases, with 13 bases spanning the gap. CDR3 DNA: TGTGCCAGCAATCGGGGGGCCCCCACAGATACGCAGTATTTT. Amino acid sequence: CASNRGAPTDTQYF.

The chain couples TRBV27 to TRBJ2-2, with TRBD1 matching 9 bases. Unmatched junction bases numbered 7, after V lost 7 bases and J lost 4 bases. CDR1 MNHEY and CDR2 SMNVEV come from the germline V gene (reference sequence). The CDR3 consists of 15 residues. CDR3 in DNA: TGTGCCAGCAACCCGGGACAGGGACGCACCGGGGAGCTGTTTTTT. It codes for CASNPGQGRTGELFF.

This sequence joins TRBV5-1 and TRBJ2-1; 12 bases line up with TRBD2. This CDR3 is 16 amino acids long. The J segment lost 4 bases and the V segment lost 2 bases, leaving 4 bases of the junction unmatched. CDR1 and CDR2 from the germline V gene are SGHRS and YFSETQ. The CDR3 DNA is TGCGCCAGCAGCTTTCCCACTAGCGGGAGGTACAATGAGCAGTTCTTC. Encoded protein: CASSFPTSGRYNEQFF. Together with reference TRBV5-1 and TRBJ2-1, the CDR3 gives the full variable domain: KAGVTQTPRYLIKTRGQQVTLSCSPISGHRSVSWYQQTPGQGLQFLFEYFSETQRNKGNFPGRFSGRQFSNSRSEMNVSTLELGDSALYLCASSFPTSGRYNEQFFGPGTRLTVL.

The chain recombines TRBV6-1 with TRBJ2-7, with D possibly TRBD1 on 5 matching bases. CDR1 and CDR2 from the germline V gene are MNHNS and SASEGT. The CDR3 has 13 residues. V was trimmed by 0 bases and J by 2 bases, leaving 5 bases between them. CDR3 protein: CASSEARAYEQYF. The CDR3 region has the DNA TGTGCCAGCAGTGAAGCCAGGGCCTACGAGCAGTACTTC.

J is TRBJ2-7 and V is TRBV28; 7 positions agree with TRBD1. This CDR3 has 11 amino acids. Trimming cost V 4 bases and J 11 bases; bases outside gene matches: 5. Germline values: CDR1 MDHEN, CDR2 SYDVKM. The CDR3 here is CASSSNRGKYF. The CDR3 bases are TGTGCCAGCAGTTCAAACAGGGGAAAGTACTTC.

The chain links TRBV28 to TRBJ1-5; D is uncertain. This CDR3 has 16 residues. Germline CDR1 MDHEN, CDR2 SYDVKM. V was pared by 3 bases and J by 6 bases, with 18 bases between. In DNA, the CDR3 is TGTGCCAGCAGTTTCCGGACTATTTGGGGTGGTCAGCCCCAGCATTTT. As protein: CASSFRTIWGGQPQHF.

The chain has TRBV30 and TRBJ1-3; the D is unclear. Trimming pared 5 bases from V and 0 bases from J, leaving 8 bases between. The length of the CDR3 is 13 residues. CDR1 and CDR2 from the germline V gene are GTSNPN and SVGIG (reference sequence). This chain's CDR3 is CAWDRGSGNTIYF. DNA for the CDR3: TGTGCCTGGGACCGGGGCTCTGGAAACACCATATATTTT.

V gene TRBV6-5 combines with J gene TRBJ1-1; the match to TRBD1 covers 7 bases. The germline V gene has CDR1 MNHEY and CDR2 SVGAGI. This CDR3 comprises 15 residues. V lost 5 bases, J lost 4 bases, and 10 bases stayed unmatched. The CDR3 DNA reads as TGTGCCAGCAGTCACAGGGGTGGTGTTATCACTGAAGCTTTCTTT. Translation: CASSHRGGVITEAFF.

The chain uses TRBV6-5 and TRBJ1-5, with 8 bases fitting TRBD1. The V segment lost 2 bases and the J segment 3 bases; nucleotides outside the gene matches: 3. The CDR3 contains 15 residues. CDR1 is MNHEY, CDR2 SVGAGI, per germline. CDR3 protein: CASSYRTGNNQPQHF. The DNA for the CDR3 is TGTGCCAGCAGTTACCGGACAGGGAACAATCAGCCCCAGCATTTT.

To note about this clone: The sample holds other DNA sequences that translate to the same CDR3. This chain connects TRBV5-4 to TRBJ1-4; 8 bases map to TRBD1. The CDR3 runs 14 residues. V was pared by 1 base and J by 8 bases, with 4 bases of the junction left unmatched. Germline V gene lookup returns CDR1 SGHNT and CDR2 YYREEE (reference sequence). DNA of the CDR3: TGTGCCAGCAGCTTGCAGGGGGCCGAGGAAAAACTGTTTTTT. This gives the protein CASSLQGAEEKLFF.

J is TRBJ2-3 and V is TRBV5-6; 8 bases agree with TRBD2. The J segment lost 5 bases and the V segment lost 1 base, leaving 12 bases of the junction unmatched. This CDR3 comprises 17 residues. Germline V gene sequence: CDR1 SGHDT, CDR2 YYEEEE. The CDR3 coding sequence is TGTGCCAGCAGCTTGTCTGGTAGCGGGACCCTCCTAGATACGCAGTATTTT. It yields the protein CASSLSGSGTLLDTQYF. Full variable domain (remainder filled in from reference TRBV5-6 and TRBJ2-3): DAGVTQSPTHLIKTRGQQVTLRCSPKSGHDTVSWYQQALGQGPQFIFQYYEEEERQRGNFPDRFSGHQFPNYSSELNVNALLLGDSALYLCASSLSGSGTLLDTQYFGPGTRLTVL.

V usage is TRBV19 and J usage is TRBJ1-2; D possibly corresponds to TRBD1 (5 bases). Germline CDR1 and CDR2: LNHDA and SQIVND (reference sequence). V gave up 8 bases and J gave up 2 bases, with 12 bases separating them. This CDR3 contains 13 residues. The CDR3 loop reads CASRGSLNYGYTF. CDR3 sequence (DNA): TGTGCCAGTCGGGGGTCGCTGAACTATGGCTACACCTTC.

J is TRBJ1-1 and V is TRBV28; TRBD1 aligns across 8 bases. After removal of 7 bases from V and 3 bases from J, the junction contained 7 bases not matched to a gene. The CDR3 sequence is 14 residues long. CDR1 is MDHEN and CDR2 is SYDVKM in the germline V gene. In DNA form, the CDR3 reads TGTGCCAGCAAGCCTCAGGGGGCGGACACTGAAGCTTTCTTT. As protein: CASKPQGADTEAFF.

The V and J genes are TRBV6-5 and TRBJ2-7; D is perhaps TRBD2 (6 bases). V was shortened by 6 bases and J by 5 bases, with 17 bases between the two germline ends. This CDR3 has 14 residues. Germline V lookup: CDR1 MNHEY, CDR2 SVGAGI. Here the CDR3 DNA reads TGTGCCAGCAGCTTTAGCGGCGGAAGGAACGAGCAGTACTTC. Amino acid sequence: CASSFSGGRNEQYF.

V usage is TRBV7-2 and J usage is TRBJ1-2; D unclear. V lost 1 base and J 4 bases, leaving 10 bases between the germline ends. This CDR3 comprises 14 residues. Germline CDR1 reads SGHTA; CDR2 reads FQGNSA. Written as DNA, the CDR3 is TGTGCCAGCAGCTTAGGACCGAGCGGCTATGGCTACACCTTC. This translates into CASSLGPSGYGYTF.

The chain combines TRBV7-2 with TRBJ2-5, with TRBD2 as a possible D gene (5 bases). V dropped 1 base and J dropped 2 bases, with 8 bases sitting between them. Germline lookup yields CDR1 SGHTA and CDR2 FQGNSA. CDR3 length equals 14 residues. The DNA for the CDR3 is TGTGCCAGCAGCTTAGTAGCGCAACAAGAGACCCAGTACTTC. It specifies CASSLVAQQETQYF.

The chain combines TRBV13 with TRBJ2-2, with D possibly being TRBD1 (6 bases). The CDR3 is made up of 13 amino acids. Trimming shortened V by 5 bases and J by 7 bases, and 11 bases separated the two germline ends. Germline V lookup: CDR1 PRHDT, CDR2 FYEKMQ (reference sequence). In DNA form, the CDR3 reads TGTGCCAGCAGCCGGACAGTGGGCGGGGAGCTGTTTTTT. Encoded protein: CASSRTVGGELFF.

CDR3 DNA sequence: TGCGCCAGCAGCCAAAGGCCAGGGGTGAACAATGAGCAGTTCTTC. Its translation: CASSQRPGVNNEQFF. V usage is TRBV4-3 and J usage is TRBJ2-1; tentative D call: TRBD1 (6 bases). The length of the CDR3 is 15 residues. The germline gives CDR1 LGHNA, CDR2 YSLEER. Trimming left V 2 bases short and J 5 bases short, with 13 bases between.

The chain employs TRBV27 and TRBJ2-7; TRBD1 is a possible D gene (5 bases). Germline CDR1 reads MNHEY; CDR2 reads SMNVEV (reference sequence). This CDR3 contains 13 residues. V lost 5 bases to trimming and J lost 2 bases, with 10 bases between them. CDR3 in DNA: TGTGCCAGCAGTGGGCAGGGCGCCTACGAGCAGTACTTC. Its translation: CASSGQGAYEQYF.

The gene calls are TRBV27 and TRBJ2-7; D is possibly TRBD1 (5 bases). Trimming cost V 3 bases and J 3 bases, with 12 bases left between them. The germline V gene encodes CDR1 MNHEY and CDR2 SMNVEV (reference sequence). This CDR3 is 14 amino acids long. The CDR3 nucleotides are TGTGCCAGCAGTTTCTCAACAGGCCGCTACGAGCAGTACTTC. It yields the protein CASSFSTGRYEQYF.

This chain links TRBV4-1 with TRBJ2-7, with 10 bases matching TRBD2. CDR3 length: 16 residues. The V and J ends lost 1 base and 2 bases, in that order; junction bases with no gene match: 5. The V gene's germline CDR1 is MGHRA and CDR2 YSYEKL. The CDR3 region is CASSQVRTSGAYEQYF. CDR3 in DNA: TGCGCCAGCAGCCAAGTCCGAACTAGCGGGGCCTACGAGCAGTACTTC.

V and J are TRBV7-2 and TRBJ1-4, with D unclear. This CDR3 region has 12 residues. Germline V gives CDR1 SGHTA, CDR2 FQGNSA. V was pared by 1 base and J by 11 bases, with 8 bases between. The chain's CDR3 is CASSLDAGKLFF. The CDR3 DNA sequence: TGTGCCAGCAGCTTAGACGCCGGGAAACTGTTTTTT. The whole variable domain, remainder taken from reference TRBV7-2 and TRBJ1-4, is GAGVSQSPSNKVTEKGKDVELRCDPISGHTALYWYRQSLGQGLEFLIYFQGNSAPDKSGLPSDRFSAERTGGSVSTLTIQRTQQEDSAVYLCASSLDAGKLFFGSGTQLSVL.

V gene TRBV27 combines with J gene TRBJ1-5; D not resolved. The CDR3 runs 16 residues. The germline gives CDR1 MNHEY, CDR2 SMNVEV (reference sequence). V was clipped by 2 bases and J by 0 bases, with 11 bases between them. The CDR3 DNA sequence: TGTGCCAGCAGTTTAAGAGGAGGGATTAGCAATCAGCCCCAGCATTTT. Its translation is CASSLRGGISNQPQHF.